These 7 T cell receptor beta chains came from one sample sequenced in a study of T cell repertoires in cytomegalovirus infection. TCRdb reanalysed the reads using MiXCR and keeps one entry per CDR3 protein. The sample includes hundreds of thousands of distinct CDR3 sequences, about 30% of them seen just once. These TCRs' antigens remain unknown. This material consisted of cultured PBMCs, taken from culture after CMV antigen stimulation. The receptors originated from a human donor in good health (CMV status not recorded). Some clones in this sample may be carry-over from other donors' samples.

This clonotype showed up just a few times. The V gene is TRBV7-2, the J gene TRBJ1-2; D call uncertain. V lost 1 base, J lost 3 bases, and 6 bases lay in between. The germline V gene has CDR1 SGHTA and CDR2 FQGNSA. This CDR3 spans 13 amino acids. The DNA of the CDR3 is TGTGCCAGCAGCTTAGATGTTCACTATGGCTACACCTTC. Residues: CASSLDVHYGYTF. Using reference TRBV7-2 and TRBJ1-2 for the parts outside the CDR3, the full variable domain is GAGVSQSPSNKVTEKGKDVELRCDPISGHTALYWYRQSLGQGLEFLIYFQGNSAPDKSGLPSDRFSAERTGGSVSTLTIQRTQQEDSAVYLCASSLDVHYGYTFGSGTRLTVV.

The genes are TRBV7-9 and TRBJ2-2; D remains ambiguous. Germline-derived CDR1 and CDR2 are SEHNR and FQNEAQ (reference sequence). This CDR3 is built from 14 residues. V lost 2 bases and J lost 0, with 4 bases in between. CDR3 sequence (DNA): TGTGCCAGCAGCTTAAACGCGAACACCGGGGAGCTGTTTTTT. As protein: CASSLNANTGELFF.

This chain links TRBV7-8 with TRBJ1-4; D is unresolved. Trimming pared 2 bases from V and 4 bases from J, leaving 17 bases between. Germline V gives CDR1 SGHVS, CDR2 FQNEAQ. The CDR3 covers 17 residues. The CDR3 region is CASSLRAAGSFNEKLFF. As DNA, the CDR3 is TGTGCCAGCAGCTTACGTGCGGCAGGCTCATTTAATGAAAAACTGTTTTTT.

This clonotype was seen a handful of times. V is TRBV7-6 and J is TRBJ1-1; no definite D call. CDR3 length: 14 residues. Germline V gene sequence: CDR1 SGHVS, CDR2 FNYEAQ. V lost 5 bases to trimming and J lost 1 base, with 11 bases between them. The CDR3 reads CASSQYSENTEAFF. Written as DNA, the CDR3 is TGTGCCAGCAGCCAATACAGCGAGAACACTGAAGCTTTCTTT.

This clonotype was observed at least ten times. V and J are TRBV7-9 and TRBJ1-2; possibly TRBD1 for D (5 bases). Trimming cost V 4 bases and J 4 bases, with 16 bases left between them. The CDR3 covers 15 residues. Germline V gives CDR1 SEHNR, CDR2 FQNEAQ (reference sequence). CDR3 protein: CASSSSTGVSYGYTF. The CDR3 region has the DNA TGTGCCAGCAGCTCAAGTACAGGAGTAAGCTATGGCTACACCTTC. The full variable domain, in which reference TRBV7-9 and TRBJ1-2 provide the parts outside the CDR3, is DTGVSQNPRHKITKRGQNVTFRCDPISEHNRLYWYRQTLGQGPEFLTYFQNEAQLEKSRLLSDRFSAERPKGSFSTLEIQRTEQGDSAMYLCASSSSTGVSYGYTFGSGTRLTVV.

There are many counts of this clonotype. The gene calls are TRBV7-2 and TRBJ1-2; unclear D gene. This CDR3 has 13 residues. Deletions cut 5 bases from V and 3 bases from J, with 10 bases between. The germline gives CDR1 SGHTA, CDR2 FQGNSA. CDR3 coding DNA: TGTGCCAGCAGCCTTTCTGGGGACTATGGCTACACCTTC. It yields the protein CASSLSGDYGYTF.

The chain links TRBV20-1 to TRBJ1-4; perhaps TRBD1 as D (5 bases). Trimming took off 6 bases at V and 4 bases at J, with 12 bases between the two ends. This CDR3 is built from 13 residues. Looked up from germline, CDR1 is DFQATT and CDR2 is SNEGSKA (reference sequence). DNA of the CDR3: TGCAGTGCAAACAGGCTCCTTAATGAAAAACTGTTTTTT. It codes for CSANRLLNEKLFF.